This T cell receptor beta chain was captured in a study of neurological immune-mediated disorders. The CDR3 has 14 amino acids. Germline-derived CDR1 and CDR2 are DFQATT and SNEGSKA (reference sequence). Trimming cost V 1 base and J 10 bases; bases outside gene matches: 8. TCRdb reprocessed the 5' RACE reads via MiXCR and lists one record per CDR3 protein. The table lists 65,000 to 90,000 distinct CDR3 sequences, about 5% of them singletons. The sample holds many counts of this clonotype. The chain carries TRBV20-1 and TRBJ1-4; 8 bases agree with TRBD1. This sequence was found in a woman in her 30s with multiple sclerosis. Sample: PBMCs. This CDR3 reads CSARADRDKLKLFF. DNA for the CDR3: TGCAGTGCTAGAGCGGACAGGGACAAGTTAAAACTGTTTTTT.